The sequence of this TCR beta chain was determined in a study of T-cell memory formation after mild COVID-19. V lost 6 bases and J 3 bases, leaving 11 bases between the germline ends. The CDR3 has 13 amino acids. TCRdb fed the 5' RACE reads into MiXCR, producing one record per CDR3 protein. The sample holds 400,000 to 450,000 distinct CDR3 sequences, 15% to 20% seen once. This clonotype was counted only a few times. The sample consisted of PBMCs or a T cell subset sorted from them (not recorded which). This sequence was found in a man younger than 35 who had mild COVID-19 (a few samples of this study predate the infection). Cell type and time point are not known. The chain recombines TRBV12-3 or TRBV12-4 with TRBJ2-5; D gene ambiguous. The CDR3 reads CASRPPIEETQYF. CDR3 nucleotide sequence: TGTGCCAGCAGGCCGCCGATTGAAGAGACCCAGTACTTC.